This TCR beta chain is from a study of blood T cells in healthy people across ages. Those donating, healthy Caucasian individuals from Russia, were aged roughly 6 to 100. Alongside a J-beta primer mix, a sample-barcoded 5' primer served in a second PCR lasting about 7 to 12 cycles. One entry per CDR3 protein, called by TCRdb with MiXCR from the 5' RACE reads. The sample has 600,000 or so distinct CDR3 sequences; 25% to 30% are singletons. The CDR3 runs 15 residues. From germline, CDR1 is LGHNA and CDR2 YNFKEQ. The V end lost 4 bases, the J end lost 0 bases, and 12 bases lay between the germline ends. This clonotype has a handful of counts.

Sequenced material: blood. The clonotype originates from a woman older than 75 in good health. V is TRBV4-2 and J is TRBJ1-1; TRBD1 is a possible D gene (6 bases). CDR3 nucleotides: TGTGCCAGCAGCCCCCTTAGGGGGTTGAACACTGAAGCTTTCTTT. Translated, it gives CASSPLRGLNTEAFF.